The clone carrying this T cell receptor (beta chain) was seen repeatedly, ten times or more. Antigen: not known. This sample was included in a study of CD8 T cells in ankylosing spondylitis. Study observations and caveats: Significant enrichment of disease-linked clones was reportedly seen in matched ankylosing spondylitis synovial fluid. Seven to nine highly homologous variants formed a TCR beta motif that appeared characteristic of ankylosing spondylitis blood.

Generation of TCR beta libraries employed quantitative 5'-RACE incorporating molecular barcodes. MiXCR, applied by TCRdb to the 5' RACE reads, yields one record per CDR3 protein. The sample includes just under 550,000 distinct CDR3 sequences, more than 9.5% of them seen just once. The sequence was obtained from a male donor with ankylosing spondylitis. Sequencing input: blood, either unsorted or a sorted T cell fraction (not recorded which).

Here the CDR3 reads CASSLGVGTGINEQFF. CDR3 in DNA: TGCGCCAGCAGCTTGGGTGTCGGGACAGGGATCAATGAGCAGTTCTTC. The gene calls are TRBV5-1 and TRBJ2-1; TRBD1 matches at 9 bases. Trimming took 0 bases from V and 6 from J; bases not matched to a gene: 7. The CDR3 consists of 16 residues. CDR1 is SGHRS, CDR2 YFSETQ, per germline.